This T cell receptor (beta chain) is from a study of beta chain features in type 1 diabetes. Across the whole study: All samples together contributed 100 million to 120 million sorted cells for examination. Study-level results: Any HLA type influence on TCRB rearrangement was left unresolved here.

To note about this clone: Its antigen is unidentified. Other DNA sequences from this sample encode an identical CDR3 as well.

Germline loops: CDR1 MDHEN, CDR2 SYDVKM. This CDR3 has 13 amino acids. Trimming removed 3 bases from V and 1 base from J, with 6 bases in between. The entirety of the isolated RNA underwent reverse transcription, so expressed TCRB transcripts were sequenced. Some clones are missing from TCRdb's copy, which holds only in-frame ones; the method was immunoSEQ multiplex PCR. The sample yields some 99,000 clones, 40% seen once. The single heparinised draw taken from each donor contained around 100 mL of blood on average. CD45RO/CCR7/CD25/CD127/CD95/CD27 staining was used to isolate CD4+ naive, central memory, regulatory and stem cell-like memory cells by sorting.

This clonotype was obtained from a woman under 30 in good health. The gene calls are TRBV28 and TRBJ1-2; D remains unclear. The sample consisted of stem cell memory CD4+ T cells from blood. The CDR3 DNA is TGTGCCAGCAGTTTCGGAGTTAACTATGGCTACACCTTC. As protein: CASSFGVNYGYTF.